This T cell receptor beta chain appears in the sequencing data of a study of T-cell memory formation after mild COVID-19 (dated by TCRdb to the early 2020s). About the study as a whole: Most TCR sequence clusters were specific to one of the two donors. The cohort comprised two young, previously healthy adult volunteers, one female and one male. In a couple of donors, T-cell clones that expanded and contracted after mild COVID-19 were tracked by sequencing TCRalpha and TCRbeta repertoires over time. Overall study outcomes, separate from this receptor: Only a couple of mild cases were covered by the study, and larger cohorts that include severe cases with pre-infection samples were considered necessary. Some responding clones were detected in pre-infection memory, which suggested that pre-existing cross-reactive memory T cells had joined the SARS-CoV-2 response. Clones that contracted from day 15 to 85 showed balanced CD4/CD8 phenotypes, whereas a second wave of clones that expanded from day 15 to 37 leaned towards CD4+. Contracting CD4+ clones turned up mainly in the CM and EM memory subsets, whereas EMRA was where CD8+ clones were enriched. SARS-CoV-2 specificity was not confirmed for the second-wave clones peaking on day 37.

This clonotype has only a few counts. No antigen is known for it. Qualities for individual bases were not recorded, and no much larger clone is one base off. Sequencing relied on an Illumina NovaSeq 6000. Using 5'RACE with constant-segment primers, TCRalpha and TCRbeta cDNA libraries were constructed, with sample barcodes and unique molecular identifiers added in the process. RNA was extracted from every sample with Trizol reagent. Libraries were amplified in two PCR steps, with a second sample barcode and Illumina TruSeq adapters added in the second step. Sequencing of the libraries was done on an Illumina NovaSeq, producing 2 x 150 bp paired-end reads. On the authors' methods: The reads were demultiplexed and collapsed into UMI-guided consensus sequences using migec v1.2.7. Using mixcr v2.1.11, UMI consensuses were aligned to TRA and TRB V and J templates and then assembled into clonotypes. A clonotype was counted as expanded or contracted only if both edgeR and NoisET called the change significant, with noise models trained on biological replicates. For edgeR calls, the cutoffs were a false discovery rate-adjusted p below 0.01 and a log2 fold-change threshold of 1. As an exploratory analysis of dynamics, max-normalized trajectories of the 1000 most abundant clonotypes were examined by PCA with hierarchical clustering. The CD4 or CD8 phenotype of responding clones was assigned using the separately sequenced CD4+ and CD8+ repertoires. In TCRdb, the public reads were trimmed at Q25 with fastp and aligned with MiXCR, with productive beta chains retained. Merged by CDR3 protein, the rows form single entries marked with the most common genes and DNA. What appears here as the V and J calls and clone size reflects TCRdb's work, not the paper's. Recorded for this sample are 470,000 or so distinct CDR3 sequences; 15% to 20% of them occurred a single time. 7.5% to 9.5% of the sample rests with the top ten.

Ficoll-Paque density gradient centrifugation was used to isolate PBMCs. V loses 3 bases of germline sequence and J loses 6 bases, and the interval between the two ends is 20 bases. CDR1 and CDR2 were assigned from the germline V gene as SGHTA and FQGTGA. Inclusive of the bounding cysteine and phenylalanine, the CDR3 is 16 residues long. Of the read, only the CDR3 DNA is kept; its 48 bases are in frame from base 1. The receptor's source is an adult woman who had mild COVID-19 (a few samples of this study predate the infection). The sample titles of this study are shuffled in the database, so cell type and time point are left out; the donor was told from shared clones. Recombination joined TRBV7-3 with TRBJ1-1; a weak D assignment points to TRBD1 (5 bases agree). Source material: PBMCs or a T cell subset sorted from them (not recorded which). At the DNA level, the sequence is TGTGCCAGCAGCTTGGGATCGCTTGGGACGGGGTCTGAAGCTTTCTTT. The encoded protein is CASSLGSLGTGSEAFF.